The 27 T cell receptor beta chains below all came from one sample that was sequenced in a study of T cells in Graves' hyperthyroidism and ophthalmopathy. Using RNA transcripts as the source, TCR beta CDR3 regions were amplified. During a first-round RT-PCR of the TCR CDR3, the HTBI primer set was used. Via MiXCR, TCRdb re-called the multiplex PCR reads, giving one row per CDR3 protein. The sample lists 600,000 to 800,000 distinct CDR3 sequences, approximately 36% occurring once. The sequenced sample consisted of blood. Receptors were obtained from a woman in her thirties or forties with Graves' hyperthyroidism.

The chain carries TRBV24-1 and TRBJ2-7, with 7 bases that match TRBD2. This CDR3 has 15 amino acids. V shed 11 bases, J shed 3 bases, and the junction held 15 bases outside the gene matches. CDR1 KGHDR and CDR2 SFDVKD come from the germline V gene. The CDR3, as DNA: TGTGCCAGCAGCGTAGAAGCGGGAAACCTCTACGAGCAGTACTTC. The encoded protein is CASSVEAGNLYEQYF.

The CDR3 protein is CASSDPDGTSGNSYEQYF. CDR3 nucleotide sequence: TGTGCCAGCAGTGACCCGGACGGGACTAGCGGGAACTCCTACGAGCAGTACTTC. This chain connects TRBV6-6 to TRBJ2-7; 13 bases align to TRBD2. The germline gives CDR1 MNHNY, CDR2 SVGAGI (reference sequence). There are 18 residues in the CDR3. With 5 bases clipped from V and 0 bases from J, the junction kept 10 bases outside the gene matches.

This clonotype occurred a few times. The V call is TRBV11-2, the J call TRBJ2-2; 7 positions agree with TRBD2. Trimming took 3 bases from V and 8 from J; bases not matched to a gene: 9. Germline values: CDR1 SGHAT, CDR2 FQNNGV. The CDR3 has 15 amino acids. The CDR3 DNA is TGTGCCAGCAGCTTCGGGACTACCGGTGAGGGGGAGCTGTTTTTT. This gives the protein CASSFGTTGEGELFF.

This clonotype was observed at least ten times. The chain links TRBV10-3 to TRBJ2-7; D is uncertain. The CDR3 is 12 amino acids. The V gene lost 3 bases and the J gene lost 3 bases, with 6 bases spanning the gap. Germline V CDR1 and CDR2: ENHRY, SYGVKD. This chain's CDR3 is CAISEKDYEQYF. CDR3 in DNA: TGTGCCATCAGTGAAAAGGACTACGAGCAGTACTTC.

This clonotype was recorded a few times. The chain combines TRBV7-9 with TRBJ2-7; D is perhaps TRBD1 (6 bases). The CDR3 totals 16 residues. Trimming pared 6 bases from V and 2 bases from J, leaving 20 bases between. Germline CDR1 and CDR2: SEHNR and FQNEAQ (reference sequence). The CDR3 nucleotides are TGTGCCAGCAGGCCCCCGGGACAAAAGTCGGCCTACGAGCAGTACTTC. Translating gives CASRPPGQKSAYEQYF.

This clonotype was seen repeatedly, ten times or more. This chain joins TRBV5-6 and TRBJ2-7; no clear D gene. This CDR3 is 13 amino acids long. Germline CDR1 and CDR2: SGHDT and YYEEEE. V was trimmed by 1 base and J by 2 bases, leaving 7 bases between them. Here the CDR3 reads CASSLWQTYEQYF. The CDR3 nucleotides are TGTGCCAGCAGCTTGTGGCAGACCTACGAGCAGTACTTC.

This clonotype was detected only a few times. The genes are TRBV7-2 and TRBJ2-7, with D perhaps TRBD1 (5 bases). The CDR3 consists of 14 residues. Trimming left V 5 bases short and J 2 bases short, with 13 bases between. Looked up from germline, CDR1 is SGHTA and CDR2 is FQGNSA. The CDR3: CASSPSRAPYEQYF. The CDR3 nucleotides read TGTGCCAGCAGCCCGAGCAGGGCGCCCTACGAGCAGTACTTC.

In this sample, this clonotype turned up a few times. The genes are TRBV7-3 and TRBJ1-5; no firm D call. The CDR3 is 15 amino acids. Germline V lookup: CDR1 SGHTA, CDR2 FQGTGA. The V and J ends lost 5 bases and 3 bases respectively, with 14 bases between them. DNA for the CDR3: TGTGCCAGCAGCCAAGACCCCAGAACCAATCAGCCCCAGCATTTT. This sequence encodes CASSQDPRTNQPQHF.

Turning to this clonotype: A junction boundary mismatches the germline segment, possibly from a read error. This chain links TRBV25-1 with TRBJ1-3; D is possibly TRBD1 (6 bases). The CDR3 contains 15 residues. Germline assignment: CDR1 MGHDK and CDR2 SYGVNS. CDR3 sequence reads: CAGSSGQRSGNTIYF. The CDR3 DNA sequence: TGTGCCGGCAGTTCCGGACAGCGCTCTGGAAACACCATATATTTT.

V is TRBV6-1 and J is TRBJ2-3; D is possibly TRBD1 (6 bases). The CDR3 length is 15 residues. Trimming took 4 bases from V and 2 from J, leaving 13 bases between them. Germline V gene lookup returns CDR1 MNHNS and CDR2 SASEGT. DNA of the CDR3: TGTGCCAGCAGTGCAAGGGACAAGCCCACAGATACGCAGTATTTT. It encodes CASSARDKPTDTQYF.

CDR3 region: CASSLDQGSSNQPQHF. The CDR3 nucleotides are TGTGCCAGCAGCTTAGATCAGGGTTCAAGCAATCAGCCCCAGCATTTT. This sequence joins TRBV7-2 and TRBJ1-5; possible D gene TRBD1, 5 bases. In germline, CDR1 is SGHTA, CDR2 FQGNSA. The CDR3 has 16 residues. V lost 1 base, J lost 1 base, and 11 bases lay in between.

This clonotype was detected ten times or more. The CDR3 sequence: CASSLFSGFQETQYF. As DNA, the CDR3 is TGTGCCAGCAGCTTATTTAGCGGGTTCCAAGAGACCCAGTACTTC. The chain uses TRBV7-2 and TRBJ2-5; 7 positions match TRBD2. Trimming cost V 2 bases and J 1 base; bases outside gene matches: 4. CDR3 length equals 15 residues. CDR1 is SGHTA and CDR2 is FQGNSA in the germline V gene.

This clonotype was seen only a few times. The chain employs TRBV5-8 and TRBJ1-1, with 9 bases matching TRBD1. This CDR3 region has 16 residues. V lost 0 bases, J lost 5 bases, and 8 bases stayed unmatched. From germline, CDR1 is SGHTS and CDR2 YDEGEE. CDR3 sequence reads: CASSLARDRVGTEAFF. The CDR3 DNA sequence: TGTGCCAGCAGCTTGGCCCGGGACAGGGTAGGGACTGAAGCTTTCTTT.

This chain uses TRBV7-2 with TRBJ2-7, with 9 bases lining up with TRBD2. The germline CDR1 and CDR2 sequences are SGHTA and FQGNSA. The CDR3 extends over 16 amino acids. J was trimmed by 0 bases and V by 5 bases; bases with no gene match: 8. The CDR3 here is CASSPFSGGRSYEQYF. CDR3 nucleotides: TGTGCCAGCAGCCCTTTTAGCGGGGGACGCTCCTACGAGCAGTACTTC.

This clonotype came up many times. The rearrangement uses TRBV10-3 and TRBJ2-7, with 10 bases fitting TRBD1. Germline V gene sequence: CDR1 ENHRY, CDR2 SYGVKD. CDR3 size: 14 residues. V lost 1 base to trimming and J lost 5 bases; unmatched junction nucleotides: 2. The CDR3 sequence is CAISEWDRGHEQYF. CDR3 bases: TGTGCCATCAGTGAGTGGGACAGGGGCCACGAGCAGTACTTC.

The rearrangement joins TRBV27 to TRBJ2-5; D perhaps matches TRBD1 (6 bases). Germline lookup yields CDR1 MNHEY and CDR2 SMNVEV (reference sequence). Trimming took off 0 bases at V and 5 bases at J, with 13 bases between the two ends. The CDR3 loop spans 15 amino acids. The CDR3 sequence: CASSLSQGTGETQYF. CDR3 coding DNA: TGTGCCAGCAGTTTATCCCAGGGTACAGGGGAGACCCAGTACTTC.

This chain uses TRBV20-1 with TRBJ1-1; 7 bases match TRBD1. The CDR3 is made up of 14 amino acids. The ends lost 5 bases at V and 3 bases at J; junction bases unmatched: 9. CDR1 is DFQATT, CDR2 SNEGSKA, per germline (reference sequence). The DNA for the CDR3 is TGCAGTGCTGTCATAATGACAGGGTACACTGAAGCTTTCTTT. Encoded protein: CSAVIMTGYTEAFF.

The chain employs TRBV10-3 and TRBJ1-5; tentative D call: TRBD1 (5 bases). Trimming took off 10 bases at V and 1 base at J, with 17 bases between the two ends. The CDR3 length is 15 residues. Germline V CDR1 and CDR2: ENHRY, SYGVKD. The CDR3 spells CATTPGGGSNQPQHF. The CDR3 DNA follows: TGTGCCACCACGCCGGGGGGAGGGAGCAATCAGCCCCAGCATTTT.

This clonotype was detected many times. The chain couples TRBV25-1 to TRBJ1-2, with TRBD1 as a possible D gene (5 bases). CDR1 is MGHDK, CDR2 SYGVNS, per germline. Trimming pared 6 bases from V and 4 bases from J, leaving 18 bases between. This CDR3 is built from 15 residues. The CDR3 loop is CASRSKEGRAYGYTF. DNA of the CDR3: TGTGCCAGCAGATCAAAGGAGGGGAGGGCCTATGGCTACACCTTC.

This clonotype has a count of ten or more. This chain joins TRBV20-1 and TRBJ2-7, with 11 nucleotides matching TRBD2. Losses at the gene ends were 5 bases for V and 6 bases for J; bases not matched to a gene: 12. CDR3 length: 15 residues. CDR1 is DFQATT and CDR2 is SNEGSKA in the germline V gene (reference sequence). This CDR3 reads CSAFYRDGLAGEQYF. As DNA, the CDR3 is TGCAGTGCTTTCTACCGGGATGGACTAGCGGGCGAGCAGTACTTC.

This chain uses TRBV7-9 with TRBJ2-7; 8 bases map to TRBD2. V shed 5 bases, J shed 6 bases, and the junction held 9 bases outside the gene matches. The germline V gene has CDR1 SEHNR and CDR2 FQNEAQ (reference sequence). CDR3 length: 14 residues. This CDR3 reads CASSPAGATSEQYF. The CDR3 coding sequence is TGTGCCAGCAGCCCAGCGGGAGCTACATCCGAGCAGTACTTC.

This clonotype was counted only a few times. The chain couples TRBV12-3 or TRBV12-4 to TRBJ2-2; a weak D match, TRBD1 (6 bases). CDR3 length: 16 residues. The V and J ends lost 6 bases and 3 bases respectively, with 17 bases between them. The CDR3 region has the DNA TGTGCCAGCAGAGATATCAGGGGTCGTGACACCGGGGAGCTGTTTTTT. It translates to CASRDIRGRDTGELFF.

Remarks on this clonotype: A read error is possible here, since a much larger clone lies one base away. The J gene is TRBJ1-1, the V gene TRBV29-1; unclear D gene. V was cut by 4 bases and J by 4 bases, with 7 bases left in between. The CDR3 extends over 11 amino acids. The V gene's germline CDR1 is SQVTM and CDR2 ANQGSEA. The CDR3 nucleotides are TGCAGCGTTGTGGAGAGCACTGAAGCTTTCTTT. As protein: CSVVESTEAFF.

This clonotype came up many times. J is TRBJ1-1 and V is TRBV25-1; no firm D call. The CDR3 spans 14 residues. Germline V gene data show CDR1 as MGHDK and CDR2 as SYGVNS. The germline V and J ends were trimmed by 7 bases and 0 bases, with 12 bases remaining between them. CDR3: CASNPGSLNTEAFF. In nucleotides, the CDR3 is TGTGCCAGCAATCCGGGGTCCCTGAACACTGAAGCTTTCTTT.

This clonotype was recorded at least ten times. The V gene is TRBV29-1, the J gene TRBJ2-5; 8 bases align to TRBD1. Germline CDR1 reads SQVTM; CDR2 reads ANQGSEA. The CDR3 runs 13 residues. The V segment lost 3 bases and the J segment 1 base; nucleotides outside the gene matches: 1. CDR3 DNA sequence: TGCAGCGTTGACACAGGGGGCCAAGAGACCCAGTACTTC. Protein: CSVDTGGQETQYF.

This sequence joins TRBV6-5 and TRBJ1-1, with D unclear. V dropped 10 bases and J dropped 0 bases, with 18 bases sitting between them. Germline values: CDR1 MNHEY, CDR2 SVGAGI. CDR3 length: 15 amino acids. This CDR3 is CATQLPREMNTEAFF. CDR3 in DNA: TGTGCCACCCAGTTACCTCGGGAAATGAACACTGAAGCTTTCTTT.

This clonotype was seen once. The chain links TRBV11-2 to TRBJ1-1; D might be TRBD1 (6 bases). Germline CDR1 SGHAT, CDR2 FQNNGV. The CDR3 spans 14 residues. The V end lost 3 bases, the J end lost 4 bases, and 12 bases lay between the germline ends. CDR3 protein: CASSLMGARTEAFF. The CDR3 nucleotides are TGTGCCAGCAGCTTGATGGGGGCTCGCACTGAAGCTTTCTTT. Together with reference TRBV11-2 and TRBJ1-1, the CDR3 gives the full variable domain: EAGVAQSPRYKIIEKRQSVAFWCNPISGHATLYWYQQILGQGPKLLIQFQNNGVVDDSQLPKDRFSAERLKGVDSTLKIQPAKLEDSAVYLCASSLMGARTEAFFGQGTRLTVV.